This T cell receptor (beta chain) comes out of a study of blood T cell repertoires in COVID-19. At the level of the study: The United States, Italy and Spain provided the acute and convalescent COVID-19 samples. Nucleic acid was either cDNA or gDNA, and it came from T cells, B-cell-depleted T cells, or PBMCs.

Germline CDR1 SGHRS, CDR2 YFSETQ. CDR3 length: 13 residues. V was cut by 0 bases and J by 4 bases, with 7 bases left in between. Repertoires were generated with immunoSEQ multiplex PCR, while TCRdb's copy carries only in-frame clones and drops some. Of hundreds of thousands of clones in the sample, roughly 86% were seen once. Comment on this clone: The sample contains more than one DNA sequence encoding this CDR3.

The receptor was isolated from a woman aged 65 to 85 with COVID-19, enrolled during active disease. This chain connects TRBV5-1 to TRBJ1-2; weak D call: TRBD1 (5 bases). The specimen sequenced was peripheral blood. The CDR3, as DNA: TGCGCCAGCAGCTTGGGACAGAGCTATGGCTACACCTTC. Protein sequence: CASSLGQSYGYTF.